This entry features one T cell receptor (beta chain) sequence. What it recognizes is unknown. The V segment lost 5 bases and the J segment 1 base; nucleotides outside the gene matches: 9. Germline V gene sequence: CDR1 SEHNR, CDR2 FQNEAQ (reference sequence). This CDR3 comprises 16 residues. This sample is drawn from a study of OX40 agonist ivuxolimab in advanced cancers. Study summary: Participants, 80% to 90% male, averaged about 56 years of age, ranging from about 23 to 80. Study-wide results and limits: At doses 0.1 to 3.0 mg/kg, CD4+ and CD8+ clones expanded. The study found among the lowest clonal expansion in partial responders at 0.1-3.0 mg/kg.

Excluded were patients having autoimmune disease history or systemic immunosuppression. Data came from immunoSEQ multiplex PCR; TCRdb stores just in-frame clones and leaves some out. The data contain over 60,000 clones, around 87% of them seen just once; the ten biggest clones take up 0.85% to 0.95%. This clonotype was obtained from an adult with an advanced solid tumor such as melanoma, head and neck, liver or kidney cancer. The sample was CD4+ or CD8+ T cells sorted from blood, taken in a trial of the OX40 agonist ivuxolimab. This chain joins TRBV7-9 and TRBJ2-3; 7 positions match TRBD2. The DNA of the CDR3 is TGTGCCAGCAGCAGGGTGGGGGGGACGCGCACAGATACGCAGTATTTT. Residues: CASSRVGGTRTDTQYF.